A selection of T cell receptor beta chains follows, all from one sample in a study of blood T cell repertoires in COVID-19. Profiled with immunoSEQ multiplex PCR; TCRdb holds only in-frame clones, not every one. The top ten clones hold about a tenth of a sample with fewer than 250,000 clones, roughly 85% of them seen once. Sequenced material: PBMCs or T cells enriched from blood (not recorded which). These receptors were taken from a man younger than 40 who had recovered from COVID-19. Each CDR3 is given with its conserved first and last residue. The D gene is left open where the match is weak. Size is stated for part of the rows, as once, few or many counts, or as a class when the clone is expanded.

TRBJ2-5,TRBV7-2,NA,NA,TGTGCCAGCAGCTACGGGACACGACAAGAGACCCAGTACTTC,CASSYGTRQETQYF
TRBJ1-4,TRBV27,TRBD1,NA,TGTGCCAGCAGTCCCGGGACAGGGTATGAAAAACTGTTTTTT,CASSPGTGYEKLFF
TRBJ2-1,TRBV7-2,TRBD2,NA,TGTGCCAGCAGCTTAAGCGGGACTTTTTACAATGAGCAGTTCTTC,CASSLSGTFYNEQFF
TRBJ2-1,TRBV28,NA,NA,TGTGCCAGCAGTTTAGGCGGGACAGACTACAATGAGCAGTTCTTC,CASSLGGTDYNEQFF
TRBJ2-1,TRBV5-4,TRBD1,NA,TGTGCCAGCAGCCATCGGACAGGGACAGAGGAGCAGTTCTTC,CASSHRTGTEEQFF
TRBJ2-7,TRBV7-2,TRBD2,NA,TGTGCCAGCAGCTTAGTGACTAGCGGGGGTAATAAGCAGTACTTC,CASSLVTSGGNKQYF
TRBJ2-7,TRBV7-8,TRBD1,NA,TGTGCCAGCAGCTCATCCGGGACAGGGGACGGGCAGTACTTC,CASSSSGTGDGQYF
TRBJ1-1,TRBV3-1/TRBV3-2,NA,NA,TGTGCCAGCAGCCAAGATTGTCCTGTCGGGGGGAAGACCACTGAAGCTTTCTTT,CASSQDCPVGGKTTEAFF
TRBJ2-1,TRBV3-1/TRBV3-2,NA,NA,TGTGCCAGCAGCCAAGATAGTTCCTACAATGAGCAGTTCTTC,CASSQDSSYNEQFF
TRBJ1-2,TRBV6-5,NA,NA,TGTGCCAGCAGAACCATGTGGGCCTATGGCTACACCTTC,CASRTMWAYGYTF
TRBJ1-1,TRBV11-3,NA,few,TGTGCCAGCAGCTTAGGCAGAATGAACACTGAAGCTTTCTTT,CASSLGRMNTEAFF
TRBJ2-3,TRBV7-2,TRBD2,NA,TGTGCCAGCAGCTTAGGATTCCCGGGAGGGGGAGGAGATACGCAGTATTTT,CASSLGFPGGGGDTQYF
TRBJ2-7,TRBV21-1,NA,few,TGTGCCAGCAGCAAAGGCGAACTAGCGGGAGTCTACGAGCAGTACTTC,CASSKGELAGVYEQYF
TRBJ1-3,TRBV10-3,NA,NA,TGTGCCATCAGAGTGGAACAGCTCTCTGGAAACACCATATATTTT,CAIRVEQLSGNTIYF
TRBJ2-7,TRBV6-5,TRBD2,NA,TGTGCCAGCAGACGGACGGGAGGGCCTTACGAGCAGTACTTC,CASRRTGGPYEQYF
TRBJ2-3,TRBV27,NA,NA,TGTGCCAGCAGTTGGGACACTATCACAGATACGCAGTATTTT,CASSWDTITDTQYF
TRBJ1-3,TRBV19,TRBD1,NA,TGTGCCAGTAGTACTCGGACAGGCCGCTCTGGAAACACCATATATTTT,CASSTRTGRSGNTIYF
TRBJ2-3,TRBV7-6,TRBD1,NA,TGTGCCAGCAGCCCGTGGACAGGGACGCAGTATTTT,CASSPWTGTQYF
TRBJ1-2,TRBV7-9,NA,NA,TGTGCCAGCAGCTTACATAGACAGGACCCAGCTAACTATGGCTACACCTTC,CASSLHRQDPANYGYTF
TRBJ2-7,TRBV7-9,TRBD2,NA,TGTGCCAGTTTAGCGGGGGCCGCCTACGAGCAGTACTTC,CASLAGAAYEQYF
TRBJ1-1,TRBV18,NA,NA,TGTGCCAGCTCATTAAAGAACACTGAAGCTTTCTTT,CASSLKNTEAFF
TRBJ2-2,TRBV7-9,TRBD2,NA,TGTGCCAGCAGCTTGATTCGAAGGCGGGAGGGCCGGAGCGGGGAGCTGTTTTTT,CASSLIRRREGRSGELFF
TRBJ2-1,TRBV7-6,TRBD2,NA,TGTGCCAGCAGCAAGTCTAGCGGCGTATTCTCCTACAATGAGCAGTTCTTC,CASSKSSGVFSYNEQFF
TRBJ2-1,TRBV28,TRBD2,once,TGTGCCAGCAGTTTAGCAGGACTAGCTCCCCACAATGAGCAGTTCTTC,CASSLAGLAPHNEQFF
TRBJ1-2,TRBV2,NA,NA,TGTGCCAGCAGTCATGACAGCAACTATGGCTACACCTTC,CASSHDSNYGYTF
TRBJ2-4,TRBV27,TRBD2,NA,TGTGCCAGCACCCAGACTAGCGGGAGCAAAAACATTCAGTACTTC,CASTQTSGSKNIQYF
TRBJ1-3,TRBV5-1,NA,NA,TGCGCCAGCAGCTCGACTACAGGGTCCGGAAACACCATATATTTT,CASSSTTGSGNTIYF
TRBJ1-6,TRBV4-3,TRBD1,NA,TGCGCCAGCAGCCAGGAACAGGGGGACTCACCCCTCCACTTT,CASSQEQGDSPLHF
TRBJ1-5,TRBV6-2/TRBV6-3,NA,NA,TGTGCCAGCAGTCCGAATACGGGGCAGCCCCAGCATTTT,CASSPNTGQPQHF
TRBJ2-1,TRBV7-9,TRBD1,NA,TGTGCCAGCAGCAACCCGCCGACAGGGGTTTACAATGAGCAGTTCTTC,CASSNPPTGVYNEQFF
TRBJ2-1,TRBV7-2,TRBD2,NA,TGTGCCAGCAGCTTTTCCTCTAGCGGTGAGCAGTTCTTC,CASSFSSSGEQFF
TRBJ1-1,TRBV20-1,TRBD1,NA,TGCAGGGGACAGGGGGGGACTGAAGCTTTCTTT,CRGQGGTEAFF
TRBJ1-5,TRBV12-3/TRBV12-4,NA,NA,TGTGCCGTCGGGGGGGCCGGGGGGCCCCAGCATTTT,CAVGGAGGPQHF
TRBJ2-7,TRBV7-8,NA,NA,TGTGCCAGCAGCTTTCTGGGGGCAGACTACGAGCAGTACTTC,CASSFLGADYEQYF
TRBJ2-7,TRBV19,TRBD1,NA,TGTGCCAGTAGTCCGGGGACAGCTACGCAGTACTTC,CASSPGTATQYF
TRBJ2-5,TRBV4-2,NA,NA,TGTGCCAGCAGCCAAGATCACGGGGAAGAGACCCAGTACTTC,CASSQDHGEETQYF
TRBJ1-1,TRBV6-5,TRBD1,NA,TGTGCCAGCAGTTTCCGGGACAGGAAAGAAGCTTTCTTT,CASSFRDRKEAFF
TRBJ1-4,TRBV12-5,NA,once,TGTGCTAGTGGTTTGTTCAGAAATAATGAAAAACTGTTTTTT,CASGLFRNNEKLFF
TRBJ2-2,TRBV10-2,NA,once,TGCGCCAGCCTGACATCAGGGACCGGGGAGCTGTTTTTT,CASLTSGTGELFF
TRBJ2-3,TRBV3-1/TRBV3-2,TRBD2,NA,TGTGCCAGCAGCCAACTAGCGGGAGGGAAAGGCGCAGATACGCAGTATTTT,CASSQLAGGKGADTQYF